Listed here are 27 T cell receptor beta chains from one sample, sequenced in a study of T cells after yellow fever vaccination. Each CDR3 protein is one row after TCRdb ran MiXCR on the 5' RACE reads. The sample records 300,000 to 350,000 distinct CDR3 sequences, 3% to 4.5% being singletons. This specimen consisted of PBMCs, obtained 5 days after the yellow fever booster vaccination. The receptors derive from a man aged 18 to 29 who received the YFV17D yellow fever vaccine.

The sample holds a few counts of this clonotype. The genes are TRBV6-5 and TRBJ1-6, with D uncertain. Germline V gene data show CDR1 as MNHEY and CDR2 as SVGAGI. The CDR3 is made up of 14 amino acids. The V end lost 0 bases, the J end lost 8 bases, and 8 bases lay between the germline ends. The CDR3 region is CASSYSTSHSPLHF. The CDR3, as DNA: TGTGCCAGCAGTTACTCGACATCTCATTCACCCCTCCACTTT.

The chain links TRBV9 to TRBJ2-3; D is unresolved. CDR1 SGDLS and CDR2 YYNGEE come from the germline V gene. V gave up 0 bases and J gave up 4 bases, with 9 bases separating them. The CDR3 sequence is 14 residues long. The CDR3 reads CASSVAPSSDTQYF. For the CDR3, the DNA is TGTGCCAGCAGCGTAGCCCCTAGTTCAGATACGCAGTATTTT.

This clonotype appeared a few times. The rearrangement links TRBV5-5 to TRBJ2-2, with 7 nucleotides matching TRBD2. The length of the CDR3 is 18 residues. Germline CDR1 and CDR2: SGHKS and YYEKEE (reference sequence). V shed 2 bases, J shed 1 base, and the junction held 11 bases outside the gene matches. CDR3 amino acids: CASSFEAGETVNTGELFF. CDR3 coding DNA: TGTGCCAGCAGCTTCGAGGCGGGAGAGACTGTGAACACCGGGGAGCTGTTTTTT.

Only a few counts were recorded for this clonotype. The chain recombines TRBV27 with TRBJ2-3; a possible D gene is TRBD1 (5 bases). V dropped 0 bases and J dropped 3 bases, with 13 bases sitting between them. Germline assignment: CDR1 MNHEY and CDR2 SMNVEV (reference sequence). The CDR3 is 16 residues long. Here the CDR3 reads CASSLSTGWRTDTQYF. The CDR3 coding sequence is TGTGCCAGCAGTTTATCCACAGGTTGGCGGACAGATACGCAGTATTTT.

V usage is TRBV5-8 and J usage is TRBJ1-3; no clear D. The CDR3 length is 17 residues. Germline loops: CDR1 SGHTS, CDR2 YDEGEE. Deletions cut 0 bases from V and 3 bases from J, with 16 bases between. CDR3 sequence (DNA): TGTGCCAGCAGCTTGGTGGTGAACAGTATCCTTGGAAACACCATATATTTT. Its protein product is CASSLVVNSILGNTIYF.

This clonotype was counted many times. The CDR3 nucleotides are TGTGCCAGCAGCTCCGGGACTAGCGGGGAGACCCAGTACTTC. Translation: CASSSGTSGETQYF. The J gene is TRBJ2-5, the V gene TRBV7-6, with 12 bases matching TRBD2. With 4 bases clipped from V and 5 bases from J, the junction kept 2 bases outside the gene matches. The CDR3 has 14 amino acids. Germline V lookup: CDR1 SGHVS, CDR2 FNYEAQ.

This clonotype was detected only a few times. The chain combines TRBV7-2 with TRBJ2-5; 7 positions match TRBD1. V shed 7 bases, J shed 5 bases, and the junction held 7 bases outside the gene matches. Per the germline V gene, CDR1 is SGHTA and CDR2 is FQGNSA. The CDR3 length is 13 residues. The DNA for the CDR3 is TGTGCCAGCACCATACAGGGGTTGGAGACCCAGTACTTC. Encoded protein: CASTIQGLETQYF.

This clonotype was seen many times. This chain uses TRBV11-2 with TRBJ2-3, with TRBD2 matching 8 bases. V was pared by 3 bases and J by 0 bases, with 8 bases of the junction left unmatched. CDR3 size: 17 residues. Germline values: CDR1 SGHAT, CDR2 FQNNGV. The CDR3 nucleotides are TGTGCCAGCAGCTTCAACCCTGCGGGGGGAAGCACAGATACGCAGTATTTT. It is translated as CASSFNPAGGSTDTQYF.

The table lists this clonotype with a few counts. The chain is built from TRBV4-2 and TRBJ2-3; D gene ambiguous. Trimming pared 3 bases from V and 8 bases from J, leaving 9 bases between. Germline V gives CDR1 LGHNA, CDR2 YNFKEQ. The CDR3 loop spans 12 amino acids. CDR3 amino acids: CASSHPAATQYF. The CDR3 DNA is TGTGCCAGCAGCCATCCAGCTGCTACGCAGTATTTT.

The chain couples TRBV4-3 to TRBJ2-2; 8 bases match TRBD1. Germline trimming cut 4 bases from V and 5 bases from J; bases unmatched to any gene: 15. CDR1 LGHNA and CDR2 YSLEER come from the germline V gene. The CDR3 runs 18 residues. CDR3 DNA sequence: TGCGCCAGCAGCCCGGACAGGGCCCTTGTGTCGGGGACCGGGGAGCTGTTTTTT. Amino acids: CASSPDRALVSGTGELFF.

This clonotype occurred many times. The chain recombines TRBV28 with TRBJ2-6; 8 bases fit TRBD2. This CDR3 spans 15 amino acids. The trim removed 8 bases at V and 4 bases at J, leaving 7 bases unmatched. Germline V gives CDR1 MDHEN, CDR2 SYDVKM. The CDR3: CASSRRGAGANVLTF. In DNA form, the CDR3 reads TGTGCCAGCTCCCGGCGGGGGGCCGGGGCCAACGTCCTGACTTTC.

The V and J genes are TRBV18 and TRBJ2-1; 12 bases agree with TRBD2. In germline, CDR1 is KGHSH, CDR2 LQKENI. V shed 2 bases, J shed 7 bases, and the junction held 9 bases outside the gene matches. This CDR3 is built from 17 residues. The CDR3 DNA reads TGTGCCAGCTCACCAATGGCTAGCGGGGGGGCAAGGAATGAGCAGTTCTTC. Translated: CASSPMASGGARNEQFF.

This clonotype was detected many times. V usage is TRBV12-5 and J usage is TRBJ1-2, with D perhaps matching TRBD1 (6 bases). V was cut by 7 bases and J by 3 bases, with 18 bases left in between. This CDR3 comprises 15 residues. CDR1 and CDR2 from the germline V gene are LGHNT and FRNRAP. The CDR3 region is CASASAGGRHYGYTF. The CDR3 DNA sequence: TGTGCTAGTGCCTCTGCCGGGGGGCGCCACTATGGCTACACCTTC. The variable domain in full, completed from reference TRBV12-5 and TRBJ1-2, reads DARVTQTPRHKVTEMGQEVTMRCQPILGHNTVFWYRQTMMQGLELLAYFRNRAPLDDSGMPKDRFSAEMPDATLATLKIQPSEPRDSAVYFCASASAGGRHYGYTFGSGTRLTVV.

This clonotype occurred a few times. Germline is not matched at one junction end, which may reflect a read error. The rearrangement uses TRBV6-2 or TRBV6-3 and TRBJ2-1; 8 bases line up with TRBD2. The germline V gene has CDR1 MNHEY and CDR2 SVGEGT. CDR3 length equals 14 residues. CDR3 loop: CACSLRLARGEQFF. The CDR3 bases are TGTGCCTGCAGTTTAAGACTAGCGAGGGGTGAGCAGTTCTTC.

The rearrangement links TRBV6-5 to TRBJ1-5, with D unclear. Germline V gives CDR1 MNHEY, CDR2 SVGAGI. The V end lost 6 bases, the J end lost 0 bases, and 12 bases lay between the germline ends. The CDR3 has 15 amino acids. DNA of the CDR3: TGTGCCAGCAGGCTCGCGGGTCGTAGCAATCAGCCCCAGCATTTT. Protein: CASRLAGRSNQPQHF.

This clonotype was seen a few times. This chain links TRBV5-4 with TRBJ2-1; TRBD1 might be the D (5 bases). V lost 6 bases and J lost 0, with 16 bases in between. This CDR3 is 16 amino acids long. Germline CDR1 reads SGHNT; CDR2 reads YYREEE (reference sequence). CDR3 amino acids: CASNSWLDTSYNEQFF. CDR3 DNA sequence: TGTGCCAGCAACTCATGGTTGGACACCTCCTACAATGAGCAGTTCTTC.

V is TRBV20-1 and J is TRBJ1-1, with D maybe TRBD1 (5 bases). Trimming cost V 5 bases and J 7 bases, with 17 bases left between them. In germline, CDR1 is DFQATT, CDR2 SNEGSKA (reference sequence). The CDR3 runs 13 residues. DNA of the CDR3: TGCAGTGCTCTCCGGGACTCAGCGGGTGAAGCTTTCTTT. Protein: CSALRDSAGEAFF.

This clonotype was found a few times. The chain has TRBV18 and TRBJ2-7; 11 positions match TRBD2. The CDR3 is 18 residues long. Unmatched junction bases numbered 17, after V lost 3 bases and J lost 7 bases. Germline-derived CDR1 and CDR2 are KGHSH and LQKENI. Here the CDR3 reads CASSPLASGGPKSGEQYF. In DNA, the CDR3 is TGTGCCAGCTCACCGTTGGCTAGCGGGGGGCCCAAGTCGGGGGAGCAGTACTTC.

This clonotype was counted ten times or more. The chain joins TRBV5-5 to TRBJ2-3; D is tentatively TRBD1 or TRBD2 (5 bases each). This CDR3 comprises 16 residues. Trimming stripped 2 bases from V and 6 bases from J, with 19 bases between. CDR1 and CDR2 from the germline V gene are SGHKS and YYEKEE (reference sequence). This CDR3 reads CASSLRSRGEGDTQYF. DNA for the CDR3: TGTGCCAGCAGCTTACGTTCGAGGGGTGAGGGTGATACGCAGTATTTT.

The chain recombines TRBV6-4 with TRBJ1-2; 7 bases line up with TRBD1. Per germline, CDR1 MRHNA and CDR2 SNTAGT. With 0 bases clipped from V and 7 bases from J, the junction kept 5 bases outside the gene matches. The CDR3 runs 14 residues. The DNA for the CDR3 is TGTGCCAGCAGTGACTCGGAGGGGGCCGGTGGCTACACCTTC. Amino acid sequence: CASSDSEGAGGYTF.

In its sample, this clonotype was seen a few times. This chain's CDR3 is CASSIRRSLAKNIQYF. For the CDR3, the DNA is TGTGCCAGCAGCATAAGGAGATCACTAGCCAAAAACATTCAGTACTTC. The chain is built from TRBV12-3 or TRBV12-4 and TRBJ2-4, with D hard to call. This CDR3 contains 16 residues. Trimming pared 6 bases from V and 0 bases from J, leaving 15 bases between.

This clonotype was seen a handful of times. V and J are TRBV5-1 and TRBJ1-1; TRBD1 is a possible D gene (6 bases). From germline, CDR1 is SGHRS and CDR2 YFSETQ. V gave up 0 bases and J gave up 10 bases, with 16 bases separating them. The CDR3 contains 14 residues. The CDR3 reads CASSLVVGAGGAFF. DNA of the CDR3: TGCGCCAGCAGCTTGGTCGTGGGGGCAGGCGGAGCTTTCTTT.

A remark on this clonotype: A read error may explain this, as a much larger clone is one base away. The chain carries TRBV7-8 and TRBJ1-1, with D unclear. Germline V lookup: CDR1 SGHVS, CDR2 FQNEAQ. This CDR3 contains 15 residues. CDR3 amino acids: CASSPYLLMNTEGFF. The CDR3 DNA reads TGTGCCAGCAGCCCATACCTTCTGATGAACACTGAAGGTTTCTTT.

This clonotype was recorded at least ten times. The V gene is TRBV5-4, the J gene TRBJ1-3; D is undetermined. Trimming left V 0 bases short and J 0 bases short, with 10 bases between. This CDR3 has 16 amino acids. Germline V gene lookup returns CDR1 SGHNT and CDR2 YYREEE (reference sequence). DNA for the CDR3: TGTGCCAGCAGCTTGGCCGATCCGTTCTCTGGAAACACCATATATTTT. It specifies CASSLADPFSGNTIYF.

The rearrangement links TRBV6-5 to TRBJ1-5; TRBD1 might be the D (5 bases). Trimming shortened V by 7 bases and J by 6 bases, and 16 bases separated the two germline ends. This CDR3 is built from 14 residues. CDR1 and CDR2 (germline): MNHEY, SVGAGI. The CDR3 DNA reads TGTGCCAGCAACTCGGGGCAGGGCTCTCAGCCCCAGCATTTT. This translates into CASNSGQGSQPQHF.

In its sample, this clonotype was seen many times. This chain links TRBV5-5 with TRBJ2-5; no definite D call. Trimming took off 0 bases at V and 5 bases at J, with 17 bases between the two ends. Germline V gives CDR1 SGHKS, CDR2 YYEKEE (reference sequence). The CDR3 runs 16 residues. CDR3 amino acids: CASSLVLAGESETQYF. As DNA, the CDR3 is TGTGCCAGCAGCTTGGTGCTGGCAGGAGAAAGTGAGACCCAGTACTTC. Looking up the rest from reference TRBV5-5 and TRBJ2-5 gives the full variable domain: DAGVTQSPTHLIKTRGQQVTLRCSPISGHKSVSWYQQVLGQGPQFIFQYYEKEERGRGNFPDRFSARQFPNYSSELNVNALLLGDSALYLCASSLVLAGESETQYFGPGTRLLVL.

In its sample, this clonotype was seen a few times. This sequence joins TRBV5-4 and TRBJ2-5; D unresolved. Trimming left V 0 bases short and J 5 bases short, with 11 bases between. The CDR3 runs 14 residues. Germline values: CDR1 SGHNT, CDR2 YYREEE (reference sequence). The CDR3 coding sequence is TGTGCCAGCAGCTTGGCCAGGATAGGCGAGACCCAGTACTTC. It is translated as CASSLARIGETQYF.